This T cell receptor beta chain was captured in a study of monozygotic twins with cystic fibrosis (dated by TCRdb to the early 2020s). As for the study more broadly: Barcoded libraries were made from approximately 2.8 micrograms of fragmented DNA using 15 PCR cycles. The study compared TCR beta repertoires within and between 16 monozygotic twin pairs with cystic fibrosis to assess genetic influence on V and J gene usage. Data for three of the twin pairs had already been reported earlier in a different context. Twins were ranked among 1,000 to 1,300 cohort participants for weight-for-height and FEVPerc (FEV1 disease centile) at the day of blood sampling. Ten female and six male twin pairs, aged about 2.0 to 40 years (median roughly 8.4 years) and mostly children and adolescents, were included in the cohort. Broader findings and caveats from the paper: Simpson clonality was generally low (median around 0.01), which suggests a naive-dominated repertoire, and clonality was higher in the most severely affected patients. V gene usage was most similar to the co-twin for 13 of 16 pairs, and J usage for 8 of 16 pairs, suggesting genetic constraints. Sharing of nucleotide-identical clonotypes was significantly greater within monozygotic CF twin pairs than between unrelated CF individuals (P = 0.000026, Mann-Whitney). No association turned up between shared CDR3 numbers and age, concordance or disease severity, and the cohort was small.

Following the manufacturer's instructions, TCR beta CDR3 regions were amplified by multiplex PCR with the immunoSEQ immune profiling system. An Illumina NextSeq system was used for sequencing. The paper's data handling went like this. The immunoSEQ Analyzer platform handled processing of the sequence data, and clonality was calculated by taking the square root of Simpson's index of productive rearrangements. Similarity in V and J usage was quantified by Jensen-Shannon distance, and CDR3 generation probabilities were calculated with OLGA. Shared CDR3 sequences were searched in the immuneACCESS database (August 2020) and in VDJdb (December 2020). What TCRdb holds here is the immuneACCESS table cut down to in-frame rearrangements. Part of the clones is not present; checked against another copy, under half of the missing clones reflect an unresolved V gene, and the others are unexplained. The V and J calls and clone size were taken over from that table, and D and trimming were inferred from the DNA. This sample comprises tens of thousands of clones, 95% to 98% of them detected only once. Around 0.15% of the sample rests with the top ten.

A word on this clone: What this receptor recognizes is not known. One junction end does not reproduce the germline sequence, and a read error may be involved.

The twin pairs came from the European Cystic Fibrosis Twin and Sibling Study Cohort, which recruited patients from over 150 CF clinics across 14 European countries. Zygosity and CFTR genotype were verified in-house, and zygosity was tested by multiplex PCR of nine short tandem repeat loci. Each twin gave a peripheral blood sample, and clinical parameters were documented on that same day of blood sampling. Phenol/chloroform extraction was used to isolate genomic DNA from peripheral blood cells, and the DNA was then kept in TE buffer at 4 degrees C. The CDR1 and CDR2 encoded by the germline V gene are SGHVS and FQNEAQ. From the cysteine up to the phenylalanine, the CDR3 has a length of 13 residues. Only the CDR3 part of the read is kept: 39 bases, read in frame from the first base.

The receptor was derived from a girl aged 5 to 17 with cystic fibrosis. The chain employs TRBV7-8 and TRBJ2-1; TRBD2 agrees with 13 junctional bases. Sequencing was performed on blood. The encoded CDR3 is CASSLRLAGGCVF. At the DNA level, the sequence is TGTGCCAGCAGCTTACGACTAGCGGGGGGTTGCGTCTTC.